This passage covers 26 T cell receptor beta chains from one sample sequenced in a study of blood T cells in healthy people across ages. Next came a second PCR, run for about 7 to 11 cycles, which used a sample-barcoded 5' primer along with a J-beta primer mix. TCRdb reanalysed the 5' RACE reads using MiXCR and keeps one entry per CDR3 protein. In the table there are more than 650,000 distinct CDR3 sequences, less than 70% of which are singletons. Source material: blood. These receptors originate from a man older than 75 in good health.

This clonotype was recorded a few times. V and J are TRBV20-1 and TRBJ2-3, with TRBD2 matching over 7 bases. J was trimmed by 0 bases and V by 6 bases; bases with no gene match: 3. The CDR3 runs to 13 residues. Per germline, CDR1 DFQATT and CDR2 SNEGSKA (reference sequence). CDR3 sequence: CSAFSGSTDTQYF. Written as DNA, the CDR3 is TGCAGTGCCTTTAGCGGGAGCACAGATACGCAGTATTTT.

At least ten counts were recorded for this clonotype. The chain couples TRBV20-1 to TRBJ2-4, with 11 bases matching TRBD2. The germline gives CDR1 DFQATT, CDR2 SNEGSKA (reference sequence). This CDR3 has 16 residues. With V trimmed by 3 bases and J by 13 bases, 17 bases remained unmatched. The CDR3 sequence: CSARMTGLAEGMKQYF. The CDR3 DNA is TGCAGTGCTAGGATGACGGGACTAGCGGAGGGTATGAAGCAGTACTTC.

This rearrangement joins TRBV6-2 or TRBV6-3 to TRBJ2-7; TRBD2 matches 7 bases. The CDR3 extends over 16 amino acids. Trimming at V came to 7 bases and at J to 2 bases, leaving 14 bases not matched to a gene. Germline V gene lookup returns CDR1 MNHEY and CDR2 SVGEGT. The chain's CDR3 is CASTPLGASGAYEQYF. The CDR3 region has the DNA TGTGCCAGCACTCCCCTTGGGGCTAGCGGTGCCTACGAGCAGTACTTC.

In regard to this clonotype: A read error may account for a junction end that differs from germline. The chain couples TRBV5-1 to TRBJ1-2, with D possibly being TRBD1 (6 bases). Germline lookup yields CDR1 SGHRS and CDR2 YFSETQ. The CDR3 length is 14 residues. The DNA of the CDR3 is TGCGCCAGCCGCTTGGACAGCACTAACTATGGCTACACCTTC. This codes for CASRLDSTNYGYTF.

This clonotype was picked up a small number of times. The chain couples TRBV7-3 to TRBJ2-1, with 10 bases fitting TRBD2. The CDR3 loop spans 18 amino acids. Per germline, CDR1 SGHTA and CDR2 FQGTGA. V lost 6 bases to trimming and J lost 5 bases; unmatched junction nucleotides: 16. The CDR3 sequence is CASSRLAGSLGRHNEQFF. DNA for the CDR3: TGTGCCAGCAGTCGACTAGCGGGTTCCCTAGGGCGCCACAATGAGCAGTTCTTC.

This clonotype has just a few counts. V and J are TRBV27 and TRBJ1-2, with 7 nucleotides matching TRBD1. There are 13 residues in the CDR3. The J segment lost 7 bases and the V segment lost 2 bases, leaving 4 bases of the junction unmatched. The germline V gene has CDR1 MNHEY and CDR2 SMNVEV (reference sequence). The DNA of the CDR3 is TGTGCCAGCAGTTTAATCCGACAGGGTGGCTACACCTTC. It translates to CASSLIRQGGYTF.

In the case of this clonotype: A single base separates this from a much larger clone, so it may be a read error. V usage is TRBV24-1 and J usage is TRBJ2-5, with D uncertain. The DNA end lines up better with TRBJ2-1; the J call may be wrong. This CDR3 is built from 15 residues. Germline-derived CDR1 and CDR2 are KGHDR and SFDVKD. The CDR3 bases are TGTGCCACCAGTGACCCCGCAAGTCTCCAAGAGACCCAGTTCTTC. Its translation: CATSDPASLQETQFF.

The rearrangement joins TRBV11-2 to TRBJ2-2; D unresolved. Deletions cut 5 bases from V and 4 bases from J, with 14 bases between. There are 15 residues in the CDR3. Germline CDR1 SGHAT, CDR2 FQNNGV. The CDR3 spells CASSVGVNPTGELFF. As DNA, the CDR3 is TGTGCCAGCAGCGTCGGTGTGAATCCCACCGGGGAGCTGTTTTTT.

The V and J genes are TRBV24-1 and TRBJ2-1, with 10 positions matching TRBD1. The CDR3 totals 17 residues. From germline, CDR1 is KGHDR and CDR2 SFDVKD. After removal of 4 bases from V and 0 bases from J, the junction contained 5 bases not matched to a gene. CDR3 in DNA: TGTGCCACCAGTGACCAGGGACAGGGGAGCTCCTACAATGAGCAGTTCTTC. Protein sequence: CATSDQGQGSSYNEQFF.

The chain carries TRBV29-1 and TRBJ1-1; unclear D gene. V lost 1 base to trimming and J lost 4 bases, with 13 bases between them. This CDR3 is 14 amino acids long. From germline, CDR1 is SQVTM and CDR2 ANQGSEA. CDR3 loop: CSVEAAGWATEAFF. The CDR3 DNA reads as TGCAGCGTTGAAGCTGCTGGGTGGGCCACTGAAGCTTTCTTT.

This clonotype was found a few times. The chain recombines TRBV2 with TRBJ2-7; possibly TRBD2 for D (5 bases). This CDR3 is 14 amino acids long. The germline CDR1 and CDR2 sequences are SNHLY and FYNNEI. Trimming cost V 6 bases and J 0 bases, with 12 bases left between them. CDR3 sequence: CASRAGGGSYEQYF. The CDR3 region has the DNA TGTGCCAGCAGGGCTGGCGGAGGCTCCTACGAGCAGTACTTC.

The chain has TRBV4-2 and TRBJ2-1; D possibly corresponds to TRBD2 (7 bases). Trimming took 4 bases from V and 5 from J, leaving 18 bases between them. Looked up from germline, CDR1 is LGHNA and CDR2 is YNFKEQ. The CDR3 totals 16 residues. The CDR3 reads CASSPGGATGHNEQFF. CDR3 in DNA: TGTGCCAGCAGCCCTGGGGGGGCTACAGGGCACAATGAGCAGTTCTTC.

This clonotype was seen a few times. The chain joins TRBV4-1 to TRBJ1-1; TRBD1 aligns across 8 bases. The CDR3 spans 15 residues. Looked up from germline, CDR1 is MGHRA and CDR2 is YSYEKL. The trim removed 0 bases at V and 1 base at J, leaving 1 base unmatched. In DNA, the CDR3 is TGCGCCAGCAGCCAAGAGGACAGGGAGAACACTGAAGCTTTCTTT. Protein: CASSQEDRENTEAFF.

CDR3 amino acids: CASSELSWTGETYEQYF. DNA for the CDR3: TGTGCCAGCAGTGAATTGAGCTGGACAGGGGAAACCTACGAGCAGTACTTC. The chain combines TRBV25-1 with TRBJ2-7; TRBD1 aligns across 9 bases. The CDR3 runs 17 residues. Trimming cost V 1 base and J 2 bases; bases outside gene matches: 9. CDR1 MGHDK and CDR2 SYGVNS come from the germline V gene.

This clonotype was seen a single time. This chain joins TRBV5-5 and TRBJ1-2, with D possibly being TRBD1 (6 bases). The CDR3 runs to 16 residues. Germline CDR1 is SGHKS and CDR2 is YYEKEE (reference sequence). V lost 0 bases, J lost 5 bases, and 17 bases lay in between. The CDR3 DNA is TGTGCCAGCAGCTTGGAGGTCGCAGGGGATTCATATGGCTACACCTTC. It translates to CASSLEVAGDSYGYTF.

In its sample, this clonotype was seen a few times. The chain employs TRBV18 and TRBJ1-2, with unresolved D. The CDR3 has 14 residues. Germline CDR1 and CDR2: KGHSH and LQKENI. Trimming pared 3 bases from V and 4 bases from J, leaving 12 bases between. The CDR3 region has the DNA TGTGCCAGCTCACCCTTGGACTCTCCCTATGGCTACACCTTC. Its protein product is CASSPLDSPYGYTF.

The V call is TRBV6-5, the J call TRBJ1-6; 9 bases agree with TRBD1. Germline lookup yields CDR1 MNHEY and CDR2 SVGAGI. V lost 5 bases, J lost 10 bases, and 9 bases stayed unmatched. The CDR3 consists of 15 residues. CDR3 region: CASSPGTGLGSPLHF. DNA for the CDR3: TGTGCCAGCAGTCCCGGGACAGGGTTGGGGTCACCCCTCCACTTT.

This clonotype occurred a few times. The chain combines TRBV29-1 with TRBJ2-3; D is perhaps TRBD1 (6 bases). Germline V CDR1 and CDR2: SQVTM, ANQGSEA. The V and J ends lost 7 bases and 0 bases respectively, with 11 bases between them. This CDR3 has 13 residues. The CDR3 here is CSGQALSTDTQYF. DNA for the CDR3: TGCAGCGGACAGGCTCTTAGCACAGATACGCAGTATTTT.

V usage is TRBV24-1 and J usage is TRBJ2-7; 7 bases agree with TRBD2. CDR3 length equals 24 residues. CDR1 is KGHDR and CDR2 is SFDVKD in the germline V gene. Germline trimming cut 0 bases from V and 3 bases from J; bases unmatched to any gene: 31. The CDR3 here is CATSDLGLGTPLEATSRCVYEQYF. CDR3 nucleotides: TGTGCCACCAGTGATTTGGGACTCGGGACTCCTCTAGAAGCGACTAGCCGGTGCGTCTACGAGCAGTACTTC.

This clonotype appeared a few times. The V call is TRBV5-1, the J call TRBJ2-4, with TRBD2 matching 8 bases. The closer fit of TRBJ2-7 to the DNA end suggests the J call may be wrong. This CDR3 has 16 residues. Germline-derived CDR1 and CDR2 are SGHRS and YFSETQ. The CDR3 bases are TGCGCCAGCAGCTTGGTGATTAGCGGGAAAAATAGCGAGCAGTACTTC. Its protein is CASSLVISGKNSEQYF.

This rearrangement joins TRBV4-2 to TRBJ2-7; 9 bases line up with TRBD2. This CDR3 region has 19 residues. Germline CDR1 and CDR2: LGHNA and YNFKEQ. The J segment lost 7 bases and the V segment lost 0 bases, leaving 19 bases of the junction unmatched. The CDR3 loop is CASSQDHPGAGGVRKEQYF. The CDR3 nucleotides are TGTGCCAGCAGCCAAGATCACCCCGGGGCGGGAGGGGTTCGTAAGGAGCAGTACTTC.

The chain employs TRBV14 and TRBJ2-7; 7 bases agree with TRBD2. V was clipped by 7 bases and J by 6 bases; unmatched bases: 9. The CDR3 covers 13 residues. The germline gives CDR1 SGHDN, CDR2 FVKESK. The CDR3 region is CASKGRELGEQYF. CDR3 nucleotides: TGTGCCAGCAAGGGGCGGGAGCTTGGCGAGCAGTACTTC.

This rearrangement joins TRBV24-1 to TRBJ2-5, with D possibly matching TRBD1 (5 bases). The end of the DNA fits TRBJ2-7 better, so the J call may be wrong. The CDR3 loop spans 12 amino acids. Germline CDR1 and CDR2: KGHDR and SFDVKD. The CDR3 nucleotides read TGTGCCACCTCCAAGGGGTCCCACGAGCAGTACTTC. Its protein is CATSKGSHEQYF.

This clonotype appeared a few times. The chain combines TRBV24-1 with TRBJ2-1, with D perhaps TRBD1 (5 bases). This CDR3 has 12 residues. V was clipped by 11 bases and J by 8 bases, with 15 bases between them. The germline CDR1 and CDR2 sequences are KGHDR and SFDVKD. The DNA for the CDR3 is TGTGCCATTGGGGCTAGTATGGATGAGCAGTTCTTC. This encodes CAIGASMDEQFF.

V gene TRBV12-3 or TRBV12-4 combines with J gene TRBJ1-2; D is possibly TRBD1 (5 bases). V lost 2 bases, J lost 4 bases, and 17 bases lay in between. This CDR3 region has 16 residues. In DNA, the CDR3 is TGTGCCAGCAGTTTATTTCGGGACTCGGGGGTCTATGGCTACACCTTC. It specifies CASSLFRDSGVYGYTF.

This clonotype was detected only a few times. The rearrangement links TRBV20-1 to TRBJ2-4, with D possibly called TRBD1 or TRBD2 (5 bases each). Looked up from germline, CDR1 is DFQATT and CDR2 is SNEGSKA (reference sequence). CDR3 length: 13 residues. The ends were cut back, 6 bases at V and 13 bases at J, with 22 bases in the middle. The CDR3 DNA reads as TGCAGTGCCGACACCGGGACCAACCCCGGGCAGTACTTC. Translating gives CSADTGTNPGQYF.